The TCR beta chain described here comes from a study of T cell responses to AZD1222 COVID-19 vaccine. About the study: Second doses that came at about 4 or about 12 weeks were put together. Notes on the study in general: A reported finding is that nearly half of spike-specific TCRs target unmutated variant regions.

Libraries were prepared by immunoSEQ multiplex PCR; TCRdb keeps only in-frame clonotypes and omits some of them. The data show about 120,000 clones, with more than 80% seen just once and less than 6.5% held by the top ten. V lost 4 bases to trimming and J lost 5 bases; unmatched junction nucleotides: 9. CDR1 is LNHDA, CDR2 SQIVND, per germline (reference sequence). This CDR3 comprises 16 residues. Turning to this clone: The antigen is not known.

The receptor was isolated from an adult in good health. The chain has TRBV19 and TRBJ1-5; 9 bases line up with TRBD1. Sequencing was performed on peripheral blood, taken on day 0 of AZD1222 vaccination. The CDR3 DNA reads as TGTGCCAGTAGTAAACAGGGGGCTCAGTGGGATCAGCCCCAGCATTTT. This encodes CASSKQGAQWDQPQHF.